This entry lists 24 T cell receptor beta chains sequenced from one sample in a study of early T cells in non-severe SARS-CoV-2 infection listed by TCRdb under 2021. Libraries were prepared through 5' RACE. TCRdb shows the sequencer as NextSeq 500. TCRdb itself trimmed the public reads at Q25 with fastp, ran MiXCR and retained productive beta chains. Rows with a matching CDR3 protein are joined into one entry that keeps the most common DNA and genes. For this sample the table gives 40,000 to 60,000 distinct CDR3 sequences, of which about 12% were detected only once. 9.1% of the sample belongs to the ten largest clones. The sample consisted of whole blood. The receptors come from an adult who was a healthcare worker with PCR-confirmed SARS-CoV-2 infection or an uninfected control (not recorded which).

This clonotype was detected a few times. V usage is TRBV19 and J usage is TRBJ2-1; D perhaps matches TRBD2 (6 bases). CDR3 length equals 15 residues. Trimming shortened V by 0 bases and J by 5 bases, and 11 bases separated the two germline ends. Germline lookup yields CDR1 LNHDA and CDR2 SQIVND (reference sequence). CDR3: CASSIDGGRNNEQFF. DNA of the CDR3: TGTGCCAGTAGTATAGACGGGGGAAGGAACAATGAGCAGTTCTTC.

This chain joins TRBV9 and TRBJ2-1; TRBD2 agrees at 10 bases. This CDR3 is built from 15 residues. V was clipped by 0 bases and J by 8 bases; unmatched bases: 5. Germline CDR1 SGDLS, CDR2 YYNGEE. The CDR3 is CASSVASGGNHEQFF. The CDR3, as DNA: TGTGCCAGCAGCGTAGCTAGCGGGGGCAATCATGAGCAGTTCTTC. The entire variable domain, with the rest obtained from reference TRBV9 and TRBJ2-1, is as follows: DSGVTQTPKHLITATGQRVTLRCSPRSGDLSVYWYQQSLDQGLQFLIQYYNGEERAKGNILERFSAQQFPDLHSELNLSSLELGDSALYFCASSVASGGNHEQFFGPGTRLTVL.

V gene TRBV29-1 combines with J gene TRBJ1-1, with D possibly TRBD1 on 6 matching bases. The CDR3 is 12 amino acids. V was shortened by 0 bases and J by 6 bases, with 8 bases between the two germline ends. CDR1 is SQVTM, CDR2 ANQGSEA, per germline. The CDR3: CSVEDPGAEAFF. CDR3 sequence (DNA): TGCAGCGTTGAAGACCCAGGGGCTGAAGCTTTCTTT.

The chain couples TRBV6-2 or TRBV6-3 to TRBJ2-7, with a tentative D call TRBD1 (6 bases). V lost 8 bases and J 4 bases, leaving 9 bases between the germline ends. Germline loops: CDR1 MNHEY, CDR2 SVGEGT. There are 11 residues in the CDR3. CDR3 amino acids: CASLRGYEQYF. In DNA form, the CDR3 reads TGTGCCAGCTTGAGGGGGTACGAGCAGTACTTC.

There are a few counts of this clonotype. The chain employs TRBV7-3 and TRBJ2-1; D is perhaps TRBD2 (6 bases). This CDR3 spans 14 amino acids. V dropped 5 bases and J dropped 2 bases, with 10 bases sitting between them. The germline CDR1 and CDR2 sequences are SGHTA and FQGTGA. CDR3 residues: CASSPPGAYNEQFF. For the CDR3, the DNA is TGTGCCAGCAGCCCCCCGGGGGCCTACAATGAGCAGTTCTTC.

This chain connects TRBV6-2 or TRBV6-3 to TRBJ1-2; maybe TRBD1 (5 bases). This CDR3 contains 12 residues. Trimming removed 9 bases from V and 6 bases from J, with 14 bases in between. Looked up from germline, CDR1 is MNHEY and CDR2 is SVGEGT. In DNA form, the CDR3 reads TGTGCCAGATCCCCACCGGGGCATGGCTACACCTTC. It yields the protein CARSPPGHGYTF.

Many counts were recorded for this clonotype. The gene calls are TRBV13 and TRBJ2-7; 9 bases agree with TRBD2. The CDR3 length is 16 residues. The germline V gene has CDR1 PRHDT and CDR2 FYEKMQ (reference sequence). Trimming took 4 bases from V and 3 from J; bases not matched to a gene: 10. CDR3 protein: CASSSILAGRDYEQYF. The CDR3 nucleotides are TGTGCCAGCAGCTCAATCCTAGCGGGGAGAGACTACGAGCAGTACTTC.

This clonotype was counted at least ten times. The chain's CDR3 is CASSLAGATSNYGYTF. In nucleotides, the CDR3 is TGTGCCAGCAGCTTAGCGGGTGCCACTTCTAACTATGGCTACACCTTC. This chain joins TRBV7-9 and TRBJ1-2; D is unclear. V shed 0 bases and J shed 0 bases, with 11 bases lying between them. Germline V gene data show CDR1 as SEHNR and CDR2 as FQNEAQ (reference sequence). This CDR3 comprises 16 residues. Complete variable domain (other parts from reference TRBV7-9 and TRBJ1-2): DTGVSQNPRHKITKRGQNVTFRCDPISEHNRLYWYRQTLGQGPEFLTYFQNEAQLEKSRLLSDRFSAERPKGSFSTLEIQRTEQGDSAMYLCASSLAGATSNYGYTFGSGTRLTVV.

This clonotype was picked up a small number of times. This chain links TRBV2 with TRBJ2-7; a weak D match, TRBD1 (6 bases). V dropped 7 bases and J dropped 5 bases, with 12 bases sitting between them. CDR1 is SNHLY, CDR2 FYNNEI, per germline. The CDR3 runs to 12 residues. For the CDR3, the DNA is TGTGCCAGCAAGGTGGGGGCCCACGAGCAGTACTTC. This sequence encodes CASKVGAHEQYF. The full variable domain, completed using reference TRBV2 and TRBJ2-7, is EPEVTQTPSHQVTQMGQEVILRCVPISNHLYFYWYRQILGQKVEFLVSFYNNEISEKSEIFDDQFSVERPDGSNFTLKIRSTKLEDSAMYFCASKVGAHEQYFGPGTRLTVT.

Only a few counts were recorded for this clonotype. The chain employs TRBV2 and TRBJ2-7; D is tentatively TRBD1 or TRBD2 (7 bases each). With 8 bases removed from V and 0 bases from J, the gap between germline ends came to 14 bases. This CDR3 is built from 14 residues. The germline gives CDR1 SNHLY, CDR2 FYNNEI. CDR3: CASGRGRSSYEQYF. The CDR3 DNA follows: TGTGCCAGCGGGAGGGGGCGGAGCTCCTACGAGCAGTACTTC. The whole variable domain, filled in from reference TRBV2 and TRBJ2-7, reads EPEVTQTPSHQVTQMGQEVILRCVPISNHLYFYWYRQILGQKVEFLVSFYNNEISEKSEIFDDQFSVERPDGSNFTLKIRSTKLEDSAMYFCASGRGRSSYEQYFGPGTRLTVT.

The sample holds many counts of this clonotype. V and J are TRBV9 and TRBJ2-6; D is undetermined. V was pared by 0 bases and J by 1 base, with 2 bases between. Germline V gives CDR1 SGDLS, CDR2 YYNGEE. The CDR3 contains 14 residues. The CDR3, as DNA: TGTGCCAGCAGCGTAGTGTCTGGGGCCAACGTCCTGACTTTC. As protein: CASSVVSGANVLTF.

The gene calls are TRBV4-3 and TRBJ2-1; D not certain. In germline, CDR1 is LGHNA, CDR2 YSLEER. The CDR3 totals 16 residues. V was trimmed by 5 bases and J by 4 bases, leaving 18 bases between them. The CDR3 DNA follows: TGCGCCAGCAGCGAGCGCGATCCTTTCCTTTACAATGAGCAGTTCTTC. Translation gives CASSERDPFLYNEQFF.

The count of this clonotype is one. The chain recombines TRBV5-1 with TRBJ1-4, with D perhaps matching TRBD1 (5 bases). Trimming removed 4 bases from V and 2 bases from J, with 15 bases in between. The germline gives CDR1 SGHRS, CDR2 YFSETQ. The CDR3 runs 16 residues. The CDR3 DNA sequence: TGCGCCAGCAGCCCGGGACCGTTGTCTACTAATGAAAAACTGTTTTTT. Encoded protein: CASSPGPLSTNEKLFF.

This clonotype was seen only a few times. The chain couples TRBV4-1 to TRBJ1-5; D ambiguous. V lost 3 bases and J lost 4, with 13 bases in between. The germline V gene has CDR1 MGHRA and CDR2 YSYEKL. The CDR3 loop spans 15 amino acids. CDR3 coding DNA: TGCGCCAGCAGCCAGTACTTAGGAGATAATCAGCCCCAGCATTTT. Residues: CASSQYLGDNQPQHF.

The sample holds a few counts of this clonotype. This chain links TRBV24-1 with TRBJ2-1, with D possibly matching TRBD2 (5 bases). The CDR3 is made up of 16 amino acids. Germline CDR1 is KGHDR and CDR2 is SFDVKD. V was cut by 3 bases and J by 0 bases, with 11 bases left in between. The CDR3: CATSDPQGSSYNEQFF. The CDR3 region has the DNA TGTGCCACCAGTGATCCCCAAGGGAGCTCCTACAATGAGCAGTTCTTC.

This clonotype was picked up many times. V and J are TRBV5-6 and TRBJ2-2; 8 nucleotides match TRBD1. Looked up from germline, CDR1 is SGHDT and CDR2 is YYEEEE. The ends lost 5 bases at V and 6 bases at J; junction bases unmatched: 6. The CDR3 consists of 14 residues. The chain's CDR3 is CASRDRGRPGELFF. The CDR3 DNA follows: TGTGCCAGCAGAGACAGGGGTAGGCCCGGGGAGCTGTTTTTT.

This chain uses TRBV28 with TRBJ2-3; the match to TRBD2 covers 7 bases. CDR1 and CDR2 from the germline V gene are MDHEN and SYDVKM. This CDR3 has 16 amino acids. J was trimmed by 2 bases and V by 4 bases; bases with no gene match: 9. CDR3 nucleotides: TGTGCCAGCAGTTCCCCCGGACTAGACTCCACAGATACGCAGTATTTT. Translation: CASSSPGLDSTDTQYF.

The chain joins TRBV7-2 to TRBJ2-3, with D perhaps given as TRBD1 or TRBD2 (5 bases each). The germline V gene encodes CDR1 SGHTA and CDR2 FQGNSA. V gave up 5 bases and J gave up 9 bases, with 9 bases separating them. This CDR3 has 11 amino acids. The DNA for the CDR3 is TGTGCCAGCAGCCCCGGGACGACGCAGTATTTT. Its translation: CASSPGTTQYF.

In this sample, this clonotype turned up many times. The V and J genes are TRBV29-1 and TRBJ2-7; TRBD1 aligns across 9 bases. V lost 5 bases and J lost 2; bases outside the gene matches: 7. The CDR3 runs 14 residues. Per the germline V gene, CDR1 is SQVTM and CDR2 is ANQGSEA. The CDR3 DNA is TGCAGCGTTCACACCGGGACAGGGCCCTACGAGCAGTACTTC. It encodes CSVHTGTGPYEQYF.

The chain recombines TRBV6-2 or TRBV6-3 with TRBJ1-1; D unresolved. CDR3 length equals 14 residues. The germline gives CDR1 MNHEY, CDR2 SVGEGT. V lost 1 base, J lost 2 bases, and 8 bases lay in between. The CDR3 bases are TGTGCCAGCAGTTACTTCTCAGTAAACACTGAAGCTTTCTTT. It translates to CASSYFSVNTEAFF.

There are a few counts of this clonotype. V is TRBV12-3 or TRBV12-4 and J is TRBJ1-4; no firm D call. The V and J ends lost 0 bases and 4 bases respectively, with 18 bases between them. The CDR3 is 18 residues long. CDR3: CASSLALGGYRINEKLFF. The CDR3, as DNA: TGTGCCAGCAGTTTAGCGCTGGGAGGGTACCGGATTAATGAAAAACTGTTTTTT.

The chain uses TRBV9 and TRBJ2-3; 10 bases fit TRBD1. In germline, CDR1 is SGDLS, CDR2 YYNGEE. The CDR3 contains 17 residues. With V trimmed by 3 bases and J by 2 bases, 9 bases remained unmatched. The CDR3 sequence is CASSAPRDRGPTDTQYF. In DNA, the CDR3 is TGTGCCAGCAGCGCCCCCCGGGACAGGGGACCCACAGATACGCAGTATTTT.

The table lists this clonotype with many counts. The rearrangement joins TRBV13 to TRBJ2-7; unclear D gene. This CDR3 comprises 15 residues. Trimming stripped 5 bases from V and 5 bases from J, with 19 bases between. CDR1 is PRHDT, CDR2 FYEKMQ, per germline (reference sequence). Written as DNA, the CDR3 is TGTGCCAGCAGCCGTCCTACCGGAACCGAGGACGAGCAGTACTTC. Its protein product is CASSRPTGTEDEQYF.

This clonotype was detected ten times or more. The chain joins TRBV12-3 or TRBV12-4 to TRBJ2-2, with a possible D match to TRBD2 (6 bases). The CDR3 has 15 amino acids. V gave up 6 bases and J gave up 1 base, with 12 bases separating them. The CDR3 DNA follows: TGTGCCAGCAGGAAGGGACTGATGAACACCGGGGAGCTGTTTTTT. This codes for CASRKGLMNTGELFF.